This TCR beta chain appears in the sequencing data of a study of T-cell reconstitution after alpha-beta-depleted transplantation in children. This clonotype came up many times. Antigen: not known. During its preparation, the TCRbeta library received unique molecular identifiers. MiXCR, applied by TCRdb to the PCR reads, yields one record per CDR3 protein. The sample carries approximately 650,000 distinct CDR3 sequences, approximately 14% recorded once. CDR1 and CDR2 (germline): SEHNR, FQNEAQ (reference sequence). The germline V and J ends were trimmed by 5 bases and 3 bases, with 11 bases remaining between them. The CDR3 has 13 amino acids. Overall study results and limits: Surviving recipient T cells and thymic progenitors produced the high day-60 TCRbeta diversity seen in some patients. The main origin of T-cell counts and diversity one year after transplant was newly produced T cells. Alpha-beta T cells about two months after transplant reportedly derived from several hundred expanded graft clones.

Material: PBMCs, obtained before TCRalphabeta/CD19-depleted stem cell transplant. This sequence was found in a girl aged 2-10 years with congenital amegakaryocytic thrombocytopenia, due to receive a stem cell transplant. The chain couples TRBV7-9 to TRBJ2-7; D not certain. CDR3 bases: TGTGCCAGCAGCAAACCTCTACTCTACGAGCAGTACTTC. Encoded protein: CASSKPLLYEQYF.